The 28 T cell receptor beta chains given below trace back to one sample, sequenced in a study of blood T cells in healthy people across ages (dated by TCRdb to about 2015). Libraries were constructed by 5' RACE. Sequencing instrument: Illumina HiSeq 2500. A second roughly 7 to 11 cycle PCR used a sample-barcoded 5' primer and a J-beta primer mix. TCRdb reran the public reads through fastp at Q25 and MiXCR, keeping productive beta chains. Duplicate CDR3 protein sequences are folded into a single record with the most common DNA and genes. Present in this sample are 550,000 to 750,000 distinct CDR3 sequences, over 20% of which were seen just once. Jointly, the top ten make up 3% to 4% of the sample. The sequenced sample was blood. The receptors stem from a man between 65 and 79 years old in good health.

The CDR3 loop is CASSESPLTYEQYF. The CDR3 region has the DNA TGTGCCAGCAGTGAATCTCCGTTAACCTACGAGCAGTACTTC. V usage is TRBV25-1 and J usage is TRBJ2-7; no reliable D call. Germline V gene lookup returns CDR1 MGHDK and CDR2 SYGVNS. With 1 base removed from V and 2 bases from J, the gap between germline ends came to 9 bases. The CDR3 is 14 amino acids.

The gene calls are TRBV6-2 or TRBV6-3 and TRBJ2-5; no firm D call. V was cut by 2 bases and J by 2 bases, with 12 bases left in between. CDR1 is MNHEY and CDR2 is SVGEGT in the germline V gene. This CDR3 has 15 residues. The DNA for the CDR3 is TGTGCCAGCAGTTACGTGCAGAATACTCAAGAGACCCAGTACTTC. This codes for CASSYVQNTQETQYF.

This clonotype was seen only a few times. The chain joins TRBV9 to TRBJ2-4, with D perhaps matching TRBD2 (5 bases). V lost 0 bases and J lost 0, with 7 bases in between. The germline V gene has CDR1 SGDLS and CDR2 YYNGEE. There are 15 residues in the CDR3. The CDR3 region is CASSVAGGAKNIQYF. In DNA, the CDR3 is TGTGCCAGCAGCGTAGCTGGAGGAGCCAAAAACATTCAGTACTTC.

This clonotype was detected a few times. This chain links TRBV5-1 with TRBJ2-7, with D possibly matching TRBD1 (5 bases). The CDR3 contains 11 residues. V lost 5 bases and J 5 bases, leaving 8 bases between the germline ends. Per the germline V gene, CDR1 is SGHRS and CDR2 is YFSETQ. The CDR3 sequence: CASSGADEQYF. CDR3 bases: TGCGCCAGCAGTGGGGCGGACGAGCAGTACTTC.

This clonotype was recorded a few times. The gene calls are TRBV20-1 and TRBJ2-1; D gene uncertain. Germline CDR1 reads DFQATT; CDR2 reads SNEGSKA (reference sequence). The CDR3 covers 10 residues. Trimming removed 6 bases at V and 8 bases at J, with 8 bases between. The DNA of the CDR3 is TGCAGTGCAAACGGAGATGAGCAGTTCTTC. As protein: CSANGDEQFF.

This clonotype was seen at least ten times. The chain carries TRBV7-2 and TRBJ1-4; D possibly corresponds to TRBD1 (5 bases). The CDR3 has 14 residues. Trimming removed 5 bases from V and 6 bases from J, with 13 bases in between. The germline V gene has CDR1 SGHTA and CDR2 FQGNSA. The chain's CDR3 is CASSPAGEDEKLFF. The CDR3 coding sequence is TGTGCCAGCAGCCCCGCGGGGGAGGATGAAAAACTGTTTTTT. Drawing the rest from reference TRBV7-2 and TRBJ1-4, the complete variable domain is GAGVSQSPSNKVTEKGKDVELRCDPISGHTALYWYRQSLGQGLEFLIYFQGNSAPDKSGLPSDRFSAERTGGSVSTLTIQRTQQEDSAVYLCASSPAGEDEKLFFGSGTQLSVL.

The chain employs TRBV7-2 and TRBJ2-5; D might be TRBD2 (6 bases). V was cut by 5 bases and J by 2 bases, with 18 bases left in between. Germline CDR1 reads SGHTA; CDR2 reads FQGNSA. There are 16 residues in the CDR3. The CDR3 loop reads CASSINSGLTQETQYF. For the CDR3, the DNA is TGTGCCAGCAGCATCAACTCGGGACTTACGCAAGAGACCCAGTACTTC.

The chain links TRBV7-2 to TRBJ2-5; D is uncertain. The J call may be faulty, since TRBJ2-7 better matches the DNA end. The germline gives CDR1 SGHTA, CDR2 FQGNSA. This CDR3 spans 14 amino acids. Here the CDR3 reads CASSFWGGVGEQYF. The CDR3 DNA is TGTGCCAGCAGCTTCTGGGGTGGCGTAGGCGAGCAGTACTTC.

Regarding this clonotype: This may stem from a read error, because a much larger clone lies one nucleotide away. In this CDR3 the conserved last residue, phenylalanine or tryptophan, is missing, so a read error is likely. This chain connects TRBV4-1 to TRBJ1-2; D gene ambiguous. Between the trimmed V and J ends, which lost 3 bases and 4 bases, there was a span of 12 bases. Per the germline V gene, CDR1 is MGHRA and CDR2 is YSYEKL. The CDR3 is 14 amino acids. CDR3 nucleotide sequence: TGCGCCAGCAGCCAGGTCCTGCGGAGCTATGGCTACACCCTC. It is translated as CASSQVLRSYGYTL.

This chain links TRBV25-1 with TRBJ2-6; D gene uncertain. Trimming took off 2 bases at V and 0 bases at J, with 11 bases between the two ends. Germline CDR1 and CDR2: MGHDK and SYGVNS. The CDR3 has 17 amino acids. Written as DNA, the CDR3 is TGTGCCAGCAGTGAAACCAAACCTAACTCTGGGGCCAACGTCCTGACTTTC. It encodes CASSETKPNSGANVLTF.

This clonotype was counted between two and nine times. The DNA for the CDR3 is TGTGCCAGCAGCAGGGGCATCGGGGAGCTGTTTTTT. Translation: CASSRGIGELFF. V gene TRBV21-1 combines with J gene TRBJ2-2. TRBV21-1 is flagged as a pseudogene. CDR3 length equals 12 residues.

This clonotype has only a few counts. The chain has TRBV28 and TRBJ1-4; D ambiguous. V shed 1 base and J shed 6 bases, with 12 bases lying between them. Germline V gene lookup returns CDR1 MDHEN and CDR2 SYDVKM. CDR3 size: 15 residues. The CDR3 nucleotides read TGTGCCAGCAGTTTATCGGGCCCGGGGTATGAAAAACTGTTTTTT. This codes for CASSLSGPGYEKLFF.

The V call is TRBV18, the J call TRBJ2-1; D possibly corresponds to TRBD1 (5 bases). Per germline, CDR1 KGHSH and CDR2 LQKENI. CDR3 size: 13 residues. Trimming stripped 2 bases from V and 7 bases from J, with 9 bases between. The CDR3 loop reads CASSPSSGNEQFF. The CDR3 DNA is TGTGCCAGCTCACCATCTTCAGGGAATGAGCAGTTCTTC.

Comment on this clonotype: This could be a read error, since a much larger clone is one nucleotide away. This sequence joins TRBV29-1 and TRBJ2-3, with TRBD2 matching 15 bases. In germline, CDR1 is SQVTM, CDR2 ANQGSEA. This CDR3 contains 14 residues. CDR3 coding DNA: TGCGGCGTGAGGACTAGCGGGAGGGTAGATACGCAGTATTTT. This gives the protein CGVRTSGRVDTQYF.

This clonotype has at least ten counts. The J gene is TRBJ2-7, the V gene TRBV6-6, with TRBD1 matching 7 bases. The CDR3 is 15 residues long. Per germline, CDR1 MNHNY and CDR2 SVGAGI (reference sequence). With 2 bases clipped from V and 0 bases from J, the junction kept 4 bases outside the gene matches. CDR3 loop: CASSYRQGISYEQYF. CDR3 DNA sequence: TGTGCCAGCAGTTACAGACAGGGTATCTCCTACGAGCAGTACTTC.

The CDR3 here is CSVEMETQYF. CDR3 nucleotide sequence: TGCAGCGTTGAAATGGAGACCCAGTACTTC. V gene TRBV29-1 combines with J gene TRBJ2-5; no reliable D call. This CDR3 is built from 10 residues. Germline V gene data show CDR1 as SQVTM and CDR2 as ANQGSEA. Trimming removed 2 bases from V and 5 bases from J, with 3 bases in between.

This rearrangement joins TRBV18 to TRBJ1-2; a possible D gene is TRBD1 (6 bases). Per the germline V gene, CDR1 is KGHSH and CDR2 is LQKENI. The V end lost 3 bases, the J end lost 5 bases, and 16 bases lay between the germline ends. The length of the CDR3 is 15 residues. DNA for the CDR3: TGTGCCAGCTCACCGCAGACAGGCCCCACTTATGGCTACACCTTC. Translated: CASSPQTGPTYGYTF.

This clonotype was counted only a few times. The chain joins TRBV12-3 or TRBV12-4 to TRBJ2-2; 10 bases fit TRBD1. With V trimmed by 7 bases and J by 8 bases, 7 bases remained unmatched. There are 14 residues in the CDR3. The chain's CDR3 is CASKPDRGSGELFF. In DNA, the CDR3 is TGTGCCAGCAAGCCGGACAGGGGGTCTGGGGAGCTGTTTTTT.

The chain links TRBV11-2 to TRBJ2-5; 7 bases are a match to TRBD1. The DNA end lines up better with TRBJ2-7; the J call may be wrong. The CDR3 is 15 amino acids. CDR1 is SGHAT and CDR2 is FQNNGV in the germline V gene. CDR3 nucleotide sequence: TGTGCCAGCAGCCGGGACAGCTTGGGGCCCTACGAGCAGTACTTC. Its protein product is CASSRDSLGPYEQYF.

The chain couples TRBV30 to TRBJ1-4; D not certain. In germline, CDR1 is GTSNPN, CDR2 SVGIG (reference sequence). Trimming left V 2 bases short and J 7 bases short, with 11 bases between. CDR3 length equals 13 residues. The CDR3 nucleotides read TGTGCCTGGAGTTTGGAACTCGCTGAAAAACTGTTTTTT. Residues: CAWSLELAEKLFF.

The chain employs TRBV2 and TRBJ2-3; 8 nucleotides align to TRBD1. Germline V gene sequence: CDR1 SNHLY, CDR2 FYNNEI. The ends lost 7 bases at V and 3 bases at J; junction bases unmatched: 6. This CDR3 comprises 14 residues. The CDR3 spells CASKTDRETDTQYF. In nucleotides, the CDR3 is TGTGCCAGCAAGACGGACAGGGAAACAGATACGCAGTATTTT.

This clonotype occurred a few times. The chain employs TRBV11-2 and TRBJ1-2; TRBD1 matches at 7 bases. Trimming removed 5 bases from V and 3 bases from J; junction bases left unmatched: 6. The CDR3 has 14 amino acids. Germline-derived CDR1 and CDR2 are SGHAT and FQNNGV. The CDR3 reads CASSRGTEYYGYTF. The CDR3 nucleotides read TGTGCCAGCAGCCGGGGGACAGAATACTATGGCTACACCTTC.

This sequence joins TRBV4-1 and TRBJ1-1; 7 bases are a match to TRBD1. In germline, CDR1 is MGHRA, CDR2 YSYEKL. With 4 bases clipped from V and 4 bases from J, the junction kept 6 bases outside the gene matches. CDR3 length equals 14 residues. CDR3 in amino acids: CASSRTGDFTEAFF. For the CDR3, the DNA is TGCGCCAGCAGCCGAACAGGGGATTTCACTGAAGCTTTCTTT.

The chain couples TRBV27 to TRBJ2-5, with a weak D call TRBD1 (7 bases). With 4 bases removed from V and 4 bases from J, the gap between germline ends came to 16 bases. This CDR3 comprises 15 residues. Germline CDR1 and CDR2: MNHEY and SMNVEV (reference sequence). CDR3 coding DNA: TGTGCCAGCAGTTCCCCGGGGGCAGGGGGAGAGACCCAGTACTTC. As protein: CASSSPGAGGETQYF.

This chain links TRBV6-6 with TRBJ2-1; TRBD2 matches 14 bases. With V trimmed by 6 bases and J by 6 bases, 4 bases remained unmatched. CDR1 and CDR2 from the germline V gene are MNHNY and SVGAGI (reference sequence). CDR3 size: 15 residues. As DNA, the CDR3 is TGTGCCAGCAGGATGGGACTAGCGGGAGTCAATGAGCAGTTCTTC. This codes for CASRMGLAGVNEQFF.

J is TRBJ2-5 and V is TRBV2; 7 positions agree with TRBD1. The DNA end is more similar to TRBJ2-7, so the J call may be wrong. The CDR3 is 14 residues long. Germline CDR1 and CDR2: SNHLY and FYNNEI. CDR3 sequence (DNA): TGTGCCAGCAGTGTGAACAGGGGCCCTTACGAGCAGTACTTC. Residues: CASSVNRGPYEQYF.

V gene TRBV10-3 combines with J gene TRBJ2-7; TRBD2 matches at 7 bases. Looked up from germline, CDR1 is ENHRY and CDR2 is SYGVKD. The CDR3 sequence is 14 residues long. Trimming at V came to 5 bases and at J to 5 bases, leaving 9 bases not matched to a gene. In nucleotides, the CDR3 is TGTGCCATCAGTTCTAGCGGCCAAGCTGACGAGCAGTACTTC. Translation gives CAISSSGQADEQYF.

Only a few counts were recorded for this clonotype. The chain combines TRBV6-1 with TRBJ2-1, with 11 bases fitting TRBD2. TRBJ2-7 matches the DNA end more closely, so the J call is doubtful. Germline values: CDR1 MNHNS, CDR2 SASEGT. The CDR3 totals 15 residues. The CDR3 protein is CASIPTSGSSGEQYF. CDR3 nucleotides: TGTGCCAGCATTCCCACTAGCGGGAGTAGCGGGGAGCAGTACTTC.